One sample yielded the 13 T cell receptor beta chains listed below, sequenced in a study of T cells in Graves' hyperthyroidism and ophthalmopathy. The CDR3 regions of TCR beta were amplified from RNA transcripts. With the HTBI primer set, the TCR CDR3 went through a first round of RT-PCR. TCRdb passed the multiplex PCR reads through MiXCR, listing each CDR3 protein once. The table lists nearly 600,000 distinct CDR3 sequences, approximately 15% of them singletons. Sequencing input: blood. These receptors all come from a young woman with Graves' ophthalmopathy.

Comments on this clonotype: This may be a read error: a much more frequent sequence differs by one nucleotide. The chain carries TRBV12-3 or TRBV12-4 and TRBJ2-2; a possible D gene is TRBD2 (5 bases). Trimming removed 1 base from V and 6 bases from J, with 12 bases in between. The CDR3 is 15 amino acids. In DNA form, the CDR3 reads TGTGCCAGCAGTTTAGGCGGGCCTGGGCCCGGGGAGCTGTTTTTT. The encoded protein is CASSLGGPGPGELFF.

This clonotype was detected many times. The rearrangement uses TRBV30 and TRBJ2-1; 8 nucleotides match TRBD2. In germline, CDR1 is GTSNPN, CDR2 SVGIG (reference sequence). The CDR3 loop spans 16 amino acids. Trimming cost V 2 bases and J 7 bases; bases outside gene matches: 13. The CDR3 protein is CAWSRQVAGPGNEQFF. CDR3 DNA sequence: TGTGCCTGGAGTAGACAAGTAGCGGGACCCGGTAATGAGCAGTTCTTC.

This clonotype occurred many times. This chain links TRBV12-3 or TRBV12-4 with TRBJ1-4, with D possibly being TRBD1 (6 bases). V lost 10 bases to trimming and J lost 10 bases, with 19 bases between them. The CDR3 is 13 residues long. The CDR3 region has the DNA TGTGCCACCAACAGGGCCGTGAATACAAAACTGTTTTTT. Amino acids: CATNRAVNTKLFF.

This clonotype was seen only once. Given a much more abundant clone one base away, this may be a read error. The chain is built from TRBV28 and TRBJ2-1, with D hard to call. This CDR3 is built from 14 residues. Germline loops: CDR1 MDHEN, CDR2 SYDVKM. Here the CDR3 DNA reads TGTGCCAGCAGGCCAAACGGCGGCTACGATGAGCAGTTCTTC. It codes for CASRPNGGYDEQFF.

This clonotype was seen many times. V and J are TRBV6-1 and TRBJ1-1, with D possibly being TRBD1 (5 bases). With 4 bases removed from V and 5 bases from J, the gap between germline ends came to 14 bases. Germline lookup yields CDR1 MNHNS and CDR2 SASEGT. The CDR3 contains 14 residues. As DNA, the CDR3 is TGTGCCAGCAGTGCTGAGGGGCGATCAACTGAAGCTTTCTTT. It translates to CASSAEGRSTEAFF.

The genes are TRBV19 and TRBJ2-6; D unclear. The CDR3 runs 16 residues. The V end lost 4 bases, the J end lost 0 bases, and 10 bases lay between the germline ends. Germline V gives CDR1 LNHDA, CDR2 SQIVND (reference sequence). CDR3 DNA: TGTGCCAGTAGTACTCCACGCCGCTCTGGGGCCAACGTCCTGACTTTC. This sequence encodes CASSTPRRSGANVLTF.

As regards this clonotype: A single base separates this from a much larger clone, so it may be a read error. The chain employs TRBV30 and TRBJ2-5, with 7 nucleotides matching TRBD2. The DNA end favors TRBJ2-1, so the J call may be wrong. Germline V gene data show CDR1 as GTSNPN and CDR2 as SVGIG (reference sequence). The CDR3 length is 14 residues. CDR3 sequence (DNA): TGTGCCTGGAGTGTGGCTAGCGGAACAGAGACCCAGTTCTTC. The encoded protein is CAWSVASGTETQFF.

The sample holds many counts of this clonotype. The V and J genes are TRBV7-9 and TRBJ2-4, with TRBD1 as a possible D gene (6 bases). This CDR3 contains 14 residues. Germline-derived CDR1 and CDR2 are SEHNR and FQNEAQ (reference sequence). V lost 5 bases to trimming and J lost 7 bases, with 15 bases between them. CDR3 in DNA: TGTGCCAGCAGCCCCGTTGACAGGAAGAACATTCAGTACTTC. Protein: CASSPVDRKNIQYF.

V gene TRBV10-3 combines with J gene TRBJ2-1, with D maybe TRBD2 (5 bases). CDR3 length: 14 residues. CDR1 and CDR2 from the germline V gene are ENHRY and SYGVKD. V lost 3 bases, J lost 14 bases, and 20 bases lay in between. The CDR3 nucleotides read TGTGCCATCAGTGACCCGGGGTCCCCTGGGAGTAAGTTCTTC. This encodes CAISDPGSPGSKFF.

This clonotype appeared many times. CDR3 DNA: TGTGCCACCAGTGACGCTTTAGGTTCCAATGAGCAGTTCTTC. Translation gives CATSDALGSNEQFF. The rearrangement links TRBV24-1 to TRBJ2-1; D is undetermined. Germline V gene data show CDR1 as KGHDR and CDR2 as SFDVKD. Trimming took off 4 bases at V and 6 bases at J, with 12 bases between the two ends. There are 14 residues in the CDR3.

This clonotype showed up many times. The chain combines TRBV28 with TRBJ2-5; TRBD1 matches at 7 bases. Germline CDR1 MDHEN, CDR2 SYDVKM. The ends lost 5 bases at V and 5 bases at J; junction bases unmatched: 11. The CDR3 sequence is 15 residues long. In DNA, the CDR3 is TGTGCCAGCAGTCCAAGAGACAGGGTGTCCGAGACCCAGTACTTC. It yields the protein CASSPRDRVSETQYF. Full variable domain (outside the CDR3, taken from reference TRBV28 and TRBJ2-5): DVKVTQSSRYLVKRTGEKVFLECVQDMDHENMFWYRQDPGLGLRLIYFSYDVKMKEKGDIPEGYSVSREKKERFSLILESASTNQTSMYLCASSPRDRVSETQYFGPGTRLLVL.

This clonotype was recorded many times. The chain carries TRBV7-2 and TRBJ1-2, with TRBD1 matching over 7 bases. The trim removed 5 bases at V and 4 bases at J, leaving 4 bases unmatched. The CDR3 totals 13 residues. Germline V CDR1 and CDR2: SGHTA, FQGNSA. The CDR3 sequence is CASSITGVYGYTF. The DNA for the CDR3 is TGTGCCAGCAGCATTACAGGGGTCTATGGCTACACCTTC. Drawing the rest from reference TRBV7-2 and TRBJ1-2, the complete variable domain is GAGVSQSPSNKVTEKGKDVELRCDPISGHTALYWYRQSLGQGLEFLIYFQGNSAPDKSGLPSDRFSAERTGGSVSTLTIQRTQQEDSAVYLCASSITGVYGYTFGSGTRLTVV.

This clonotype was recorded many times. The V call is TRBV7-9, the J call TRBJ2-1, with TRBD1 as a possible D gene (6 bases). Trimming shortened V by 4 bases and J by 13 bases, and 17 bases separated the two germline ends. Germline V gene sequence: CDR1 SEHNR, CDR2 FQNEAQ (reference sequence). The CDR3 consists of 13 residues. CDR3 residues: CASSSYRVPDQFF. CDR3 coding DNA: TGTGCCAGCAGCTCCTACAGGGTTCCTGATCAGTTCTTC.